What follows are 30 T cell receptor beta chains derived from one specimen sequenced in a study of human T cells and chemical hapten exposure. As for time point: patch test 1, 2 weeks after DPC sensitization. Treatment reported: therapeutic diphenylcyclopropenone sensitization with weekly scalp DPC. Via MiXCR, TCRdb re-called the RACE reads, giving one row per CDR3 protein. The profile shows more than 65,000 distinct CDR3 sequences, approximately 35% of them singletons. The sample in question was whole blood, obtained in connection with sensitization to the hapten diphenylcyclopropenone (DPC). These receptors were obtained from a man aged 40-55 years with alopecia areata. Some clones in this sample may be carry-over from other donors' samples.

This sequence joins TRBV7-3 and TRBJ2-2; 13 bases are shared with TRBD2. Per germline, CDR1 SGHTA and CDR2 FQGTGA. V lost 5 bases to trimming and J lost 5 bases; unmatched junction nucleotides: 5. This CDR3 has 16 amino acids. The CDR3: CASSPLAGGRTGELFF. The CDR3 nucleotides are TGTGCCAGCAGCCCACTAGCGGGAGGGCGAACCGGGGAGCTGTTTTTT.

There are a few counts of this clonotype. This chain links TRBV4-2 with TRBJ2-1; D is ambiguous. The length of the CDR3 is 12 residues. The V end was cut by 1 base, the J end by 5 bases, with 3 bases between. CDR1 LGHNA and CDR2 YNFKEQ come from the germline V gene. The CDR3 nucleotides are TGTGCCAGCAGCCAAGGTAACAATGAGCAGTTCTTC. This sequence encodes CASSQGNNEQFF.

The V and J genes are TRBV6-5 and TRBJ1-1; TRBD1 matches at 7 bases. The CDR3 totals 14 residues. Trimming at V came to 6 bases and at J to 4 bases, leaving 8 bases not matched to a gene. From germline, CDR1 is MNHEY and CDR2 SVGAGI. CDR3 in DNA: TGTGCCAGCAGGGTAACGACAGGGACCACTGAAGCTTTCTTT. Translating it yields CASRVTTGTTEAFF.

This clonotype was observed a few times. The chain links TRBV20-1 to TRBJ2-4; D remains ambiguous. CDR1 DFQATT and CDR2 SNEGSKA come from the germline V gene (reference sequence). The CDR3 runs 13 residues. The V end lost 0 bases, the J end lost 8 bases, and 11 bases lay between the germline ends. CDR3 DNA: TGCAGTGCTAGAGATCCACCGGCGGACATTCAGTACTTC. It is translated as CSARDPPADIQYF.

The chain employs TRBV20-1 and TRBJ2-7; TRBD1 matches at 9 bases. The CDR3 totals 14 residues. From germline, CDR1 is DFQATT and CDR2 SNEGSKA (reference sequence). V was pared by 2 bases and J by 3 bases, with 5 bases of the junction left unmatched. The CDR3 coding sequence is TGCAGTGCTAGATCGGGACAGGGCATCTACGAGCAGTACTTC. Translated: CSARSGQGIYEQYF.

The chain employs TRBV12-3 or TRBV12-4 and TRBJ2-7, with D possibly being TRBD1 (5 bases). V was cut by 5 bases and J by 1 base, with 12 bases left in between. The CDR3 is made up of 14 amino acids. This chain's CDR3 is CASSPRTQSYEQYF. The CDR3, as DNA: TGTGCCAGCAGTCCCCGGACACAATCCTACGAGCAGTACTTC.

The chain recombines TRBV20-1 with TRBJ2-1; 10 bases align to TRBD2. V lost 3 bases and J lost 4; bases outside the gene matches: 15. From germline, CDR1 is DFQATT and CDR2 SNEGSKA (reference sequence). The CDR3 length is 18 residues. The CDR3 region is CSASETLAGERWYNEQFF. The CDR3 nucleotides read TGCAGTGCTAGCGAGACCCTAGCGGGAGAACGGTGGTACAATGAGCAGTTCTTC.

The genes are TRBV9 and TRBJ2-1; D perhaps matches TRBD2 (6 bases). Germline assignment: CDR1 SGDLS and CDR2 YYNGEE. The V end was cut by 1 base, the J end by 0 bases, with 11 bases between. The CDR3 is 16 residues long. In DNA, the CDR3 is TGTGCCAGCAGCGTACTTGCGGGACGCTCCTACAATGAGCAGTTCTTC. This sequence encodes CASSVLAGRSYNEQFF. Together with reference TRBV9 and TRBJ2-1, the CDR3 gives the full variable domain: DSGVTQTPKHLITATGQRVTLRCSPRSGDLSVYWYQQSLDQGLQFLIQYYNGEERAKGNILERFSAQQFPDLHSELNLSSLELGDSALYFCASSVLAGRSYNEQFFGPGTRLTVL.

This clonotype has a handful of counts. The V gene is TRBV12-3 or TRBV12-4, the J gene TRBJ2-7; D is unclear. The CDR3 is made up of 14 amino acids. Trimming left V 5 bases short and J 7 bases short, with 18 bases between. The CDR3 DNA reads as TGTGCCAGCAGTGAATACGGTGGGCTAAAAGAGCAGTACTTC. It translates to CASSEYGGLKEQYF.

V and J are TRBV20-1 and TRBJ1-4; 9 positions agree with TRBD1. The trim removed 0 bases at V and 7 bases at J, leaving 6 bases unmatched. The CDR3 loop spans 15 amino acids. Germline CDR1 is DFQATT and CDR2 is SNEGSKA (reference sequence). CDR3 protein: CSAREGTGKSEKLFF. CDR3 nucleotides: TGCAGTGCTAGAGAGGGGACAGGGAAGAGTGAAAAACTGTTTTTT.

The V and J genes are TRBV7-2 and TRBJ2-1; TRBD2 aligns across 10 bases. CDR3 length: 14 residues. J lost 9 bases, V lost 4 bases, and 6 bases had no gene match. Looked up from germline, CDR1 is SGHTA and CDR2 is FQGNSA. In DNA, the CDR3 is TGTGCCAGCAGCTCAGCGGGAGGGCCTGGTGAGCAGTTCTTC. Translating gives CASSSAGGPGEQFF.

As regards this clonotype: Mismatch with germline at one junction end may stem from a read error. The chain couples TRBV7-2 to TRBJ1-6, with D perhaps TRBD1 (6 bases). Germline V gene lookup returns CDR1 SGHTA and CDR2 FQGNSA. This CDR3 is built from 15 residues. DNA of the CDR3: TGTGCCGGCAGCGGACGGACAGTAGGGAATTCACCCCTCCACTTT. This codes for CAGSGRTVGNSPLHF.

V usage is TRBV5-4 and J usage is TRBJ2-7; TRBD2 agrees at 10 bases. CDR3 size: 15 residues. With V trimmed by 4 bases and J by 7 bases, 11 bases remained unmatched. Germline assignment: CDR1 SGHNT and CDR2 YYREEE (reference sequence). CDR3 sequence: CASSLAGVRSEEQYF. DNA of the CDR3: TGTGCCAGCAGCCTAGCGGGAGTAAGGTCGGAAGAGCAGTACTTC.

This chain connects TRBV9 to TRBJ2-2; TRBD1 aligns across 10 bases. J lost 0 bases, V lost 4 bases, and 6 bases had no gene match. The CDR3 is 17 amino acids. Germline loops: CDR1 SGDLS, CDR2 YYNGEE. As DNA, the CDR3 is TGTGCCAGCAGCAAATGGACAGGGGGAACGAACACCGGGGAGCTGTTTTTT. Encoded protein: CASSKWTGGTNTGELFF.

This clonotype was found a few times. The chain uses TRBV27 and TRBJ2-7; 7 positions agree with TRBD1. Germline values: CDR1 MNHEY, CDR2 SMNVEV (reference sequence). The CDR3 runs 15 residues. V was clipped by 4 bases and J by 5 bases; unmatched bases: 11. The CDR3 bases are TGTGCCAGCAGTTCCCTGGGACAGTCAATCAACGAGCAGTACTTC. This sequence encodes CASSSLGQSINEQYF.

This clonotype was picked up one time. The chain has TRBV7-9 and TRBJ2-2, with 9 bases lining up with TRBD2. V was clipped by 5 bases and J by 1 base; unmatched bases: 8. Germline CDR1 reads SEHNR; CDR2 reads FQNEAQ (reference sequence). The CDR3 contains 17 residues. The CDR3 DNA sequence: TGTGCCAGCAGCGACATAGCGGGAGAGGTGAACACCGGGGAGCTGTTTTTT. This sequence encodes CASSDIAGEVNTGELFF.

The chain links TRBV6-6 to TRBJ2-3, with 7 positions matching TRBD1. J gave up 11 bases and V 4 bases, and 12 bases lay outside the gene matches. The CDR3 has 14 residues. Germline CDR1 is MNHNY and CDR2 is SVGAGI (reference sequence). This CDR3 reads CASSFTEGARGQYF. CDR3 coding DNA: TGTGCCAGCAGTTTCACTGAGGGGGCGAGGGGGCAGTATTTT.

The chain recombines TRBV9 with TRBJ2-3; no clear D. The germline CDR1 and CDR2 sequences are SGDLS and YYNGEE. The CDR3 is 12 amino acids. Trimming pared 3 bases from V and 4 bases from J, leaving 6 bases between. CDR3 DNA: TGTGCCAGCAGCGCAGCGTCAGATACGCAGTATTTT. Translating it yields CASSAASDTQYF.

The V call is TRBV28, the J call TRBJ2-6, with 11 nucleotides matching TRBD1. The CDR3 consists of 19 residues. After removal of 2 bases from V and 3 bases from J, the junction contained 9 bases not matched to a gene. Germline-derived CDR1 and CDR2 are MDHEN and SYDVKM. The CDR3 DNA reads as TGTGCCAGCAGTTTAAGGGCTGGGACAGGGGGGGGTGGGGCCAACGTCCTGACTTTC. Protein sequence: CASSLRAGTGGGGANVLTF.

The chain is built from TRBV7-2 and TRBJ2-7, with unresolved D. The CDR3 length is 12 residues. CDR1 is SGHTA and CDR2 is FQGNSA in the germline V gene. The V end lost 2 bases, the J end lost 4 bases, and 6 bases lay between the germline ends. The CDR3 coding sequence is TGTGCCAGCAGCTTAAACGGTTACGAGCAGTACTTC. Residues: CASSLNGYEQYF.

By share of the sample, this clonotype is medium-sized. The J gene is TRBJ2-2, the V gene TRBV12-3 or TRBV12-4, with a weak D call TRBD1 (6 bases). V dropped 6 bases and J dropped 6 bases, with 11 bases sitting between them. The CDR3 is 13 residues long. CDR3 DNA sequence: TGTGCCAGCAGGAGGACAGAGGCCGGGGAGCTGTTTTTT. Translation: CASRRTEAGELFF.

This sequence joins TRBV20-1 and TRBJ1-3, with TRBD1 identical over 8 bases. This CDR3 is 16 amino acids long. The germline CDR1 and CDR2 sequences are DFQATT and SNEGSKA (reference sequence). Trimming took 0 bases from V and 1 from J; bases not matched to a gene: 5. The CDR3 DNA follows: TGCAGTGCTAGAGATCCCGGACAGGGTTCTGGAAACACCATATATTTT. Translation gives CSARDPGQGSGNTIYF.

This clonotype has just a few counts. The V and J genes are TRBV29-1 and TRBJ2-7; unclear D gene. The germline V gene encodes CDR1 SQVTM and CDR2 ANQGSEA. The CDR3 totals 11 residues. Trimming cost V 0 bases and J 5 bases, with 5 bases left between them. The CDR3 loop reads CSVEDPHEQYF. The CDR3, as DNA: TGCAGCGTTGAAGATCCCCACGAGCAGTACTTC.

The chain couples TRBV11-3 to TRBJ2-5; a weak D match, TRBD2 (5 bases). Trimming stripped 0 bases from V and 4 bases from J, with 6 bases between. CDR1 SGHNT and CDR2 YENEEA come from the germline V gene. The CDR3 has 13 residues. In nucleotides, the CDR3 is TGTGCCAGCAGCTTAGAACTAGGAGAGACCCAGTACTTC. Translated: CASSLELGETQYF.

This clonotype was seen more than once but under ten times. This chain links TRBV5-4 with TRBJ2-7, with D unresolved. There are 14 residues in the CDR3. Trimming stripped 3 bases from V and 7 bases from J, with 17 bases between. The germline CDR1 and CDR2 sequences are SGHNT and YYREEE (reference sequence). The CDR3 region is CASSSTRSLAEQYF. CDR3 in DNA: TGTGCCAGCAGCTCGACGAGGAGCCTGGCGGAGCAGTACTTC.

The chain links TRBV7-2 to TRBJ2-3; no definite D call. The length of the CDR3 is 12 residues. Trimming took off 4 bases at V and 0 bases at J, with 2 bases between the two ends. In germline, CDR1 is SGHTA, CDR2 FQGNSA. The CDR3 sequence: CASSYSTDTQYF. In nucleotides, the CDR3 is TGTGCCAGCAGCTACAGCACAGATACGCAGTATTTT.

The J gene is TRBJ2-1, the V gene TRBV12-3 or TRBV12-4, with D possibly matching TRBD2 (6 bases). The CDR3 totals 16 residues. V shed 3 bases and J shed 2 bases, with 14 bases lying between them. CDR3 amino acids: CASSLGRAGTYNEQFF. The DNA for the CDR3 is TGTGCCAGCAGTTTGGGTAGGGCGGGAACCTACAATGAGCAGTTCTTC.

In DNA form, the CDR3 reads TGTGCCAGCAGCTTAGCTTTGCAGCAGTTCTTC. Amino acid sequence: CASSLALQQFF. The chain links TRBV7-8 to TRBJ2-1; D is unclear. This CDR3 is built from 11 residues. Germline V gene data show CDR1 as SGHVS and CDR2 as FQNEAQ. The ends were cut back, 0 bases at V and 11 bases at J, with 5 bases in the middle.

CDR3 loop: CASSSPTGFHEKLFF. CDR3 nucleotide sequence: TGTGCCAGCAGCTCGCCCACAGGGTTTCATGAAAAACTGTTTTTT. This chain connects TRBV7-9 to TRBJ1-4; tentative D call: TRBD1 (6 bases). V dropped 4 bases and J dropped 6 bases, with 15 bases sitting between them. This CDR3 contains 15 residues. In germline, CDR1 is SEHNR, CDR2 FQNEAQ (reference sequence).

The V call is TRBV15, the J call TRBJ2-1; D is undetermined. Trimming stripped 3 bases from V and 9 bases from J, with 15 bases between. The germline V gene encodes CDR1 LNHNV and CDR2 YYDKDF (reference sequence). The CDR3 runs 14 residues. Written as DNA, the CDR3 is TGTGCCACCAGCAGGGACCGACTTGTCAGTGAGCAGTTCTTC. This gives the protein CATSRDRLVSEQFF.